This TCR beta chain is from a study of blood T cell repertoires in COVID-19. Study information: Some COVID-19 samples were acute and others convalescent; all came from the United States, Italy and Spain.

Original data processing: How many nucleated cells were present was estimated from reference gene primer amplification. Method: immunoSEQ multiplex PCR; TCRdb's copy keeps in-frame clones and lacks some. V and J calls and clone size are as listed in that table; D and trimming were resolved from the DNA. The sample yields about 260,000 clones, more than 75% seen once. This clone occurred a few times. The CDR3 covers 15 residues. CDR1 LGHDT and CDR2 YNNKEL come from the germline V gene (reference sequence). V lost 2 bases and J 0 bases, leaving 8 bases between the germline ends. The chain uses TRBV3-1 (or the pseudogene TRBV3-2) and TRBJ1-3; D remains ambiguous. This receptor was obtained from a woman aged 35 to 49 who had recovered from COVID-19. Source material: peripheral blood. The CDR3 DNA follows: TGTGCCAGCAGCCAATTTGGGCCCTCTGGAAACACCATATATTTT. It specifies CASSQFGPSGNTIYF.